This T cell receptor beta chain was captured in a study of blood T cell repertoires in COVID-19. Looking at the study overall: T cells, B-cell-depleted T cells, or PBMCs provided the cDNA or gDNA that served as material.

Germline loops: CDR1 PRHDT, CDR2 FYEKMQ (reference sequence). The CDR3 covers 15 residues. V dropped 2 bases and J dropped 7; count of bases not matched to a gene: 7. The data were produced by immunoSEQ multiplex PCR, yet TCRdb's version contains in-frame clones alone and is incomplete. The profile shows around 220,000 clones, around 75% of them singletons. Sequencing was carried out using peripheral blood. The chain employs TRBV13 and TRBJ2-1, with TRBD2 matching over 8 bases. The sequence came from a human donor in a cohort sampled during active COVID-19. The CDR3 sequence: CASSLREGLINEQFF. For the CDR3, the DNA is TGTGCCAGCAGCTTACGGGAGGGACTAATTAATGAGCAGTTCTTC.